The 27 T cell receptor beta chains below all came from one sample that was sequenced in a study of metastatic and nonmetastatic thyroid tumors. TCRdb re-analyzed the PCR reads using MiXCR. The sample lists 35,000 to 45,000 clones, roughly an eighth occurring once. Patients were all untreated before their thyroid surgery. The sequenced sample was blood. These receptors were taken from a male donor with papillary thyroid cancer or a benign thyroid nodule (not recorded which). Some clones in this sample may be carry-over from other donors' samples.

The chain employs TRBV6-4 and TRBJ2-3, with D perhaps given as TRBD1 or TRBD2 (5 bases each). CDR3 length: 13 residues. V lost 7 bases to trimming and J lost 14 bases, with 22 bases between them. CDR1 is MRHNA, CDR2 SNTAGT, per germline. CDR3 nucleotide sequence: TGTGCCAGCATGTGTACTAGGGGAGATCTGCTGTATTTT. This translates into CASMCTRGDLLYF.

This clone has a count of ten or more. This chain joins TRBV7-2 and TRBJ1-1; the D is unclear. The CDR3 has 15 amino acids. CDR1 and CDR2 (germline): SGHTA, FQGNSA. V was shortened by 5 bases and J by 4 bases, with 17 bases between the two germline ends. CDR3 in amino acids: CASSAHSYRSTEAFF. CDR3 in DNA: TGTGCCAGCAGCGCCCACTCATACCGGAGCACTGAAGCTTTCTTT.

As regards this clone: A much larger clone lies a single base off, so this may be a read error. The same CDR3 also results from other DNA sequences found in this sample. The CDR3 DNA sequence: TGCAGCGTTAGCGGTACCCAGAGGGGTAATGAGCAGTTCTTC. Translating it yields CSVSGTQRGNEQFF. This chain links TRBV29-1 with TRBJ2-1, with D perhaps given as TRBD1 or TRBD2 (5 bases each). V was clipped by 5 bases and J by 7 bases, with 18 bases between them. This CDR3 has 14 amino acids. From germline, CDR1 is SQVTM and CDR2 ANQGSEA.

Of note for this clone: A much larger clone differs from this one at a single base, so this may be a read error. The rearrangement links TRBV6-5 to TRBJ2-4; the D gene is possibly TRBD2 (6 bases). This CDR3 contains 18 residues. The germline CDR1 and CDR2 sequences are MNHEY and SVGAGI. Trimming stripped 0 bases from V and 3 bases from J, with 18 bases between. CDR3 sequence: CASSYSGGILIVKNIQYF. CDR3 nucleotide sequence: TGTGCCAGCAGTTACTCGGGCGGGATTTTAATAGTCAAAAACATTCAGTACTTC.

In the case of this clone: This may be a read error, as it is one base from a much larger clone. The J gene is TRBJ2-7, the V gene TRBV4-2; D possibly matches TRBD1 or TRBD2 (5 bases each). The ends were cut back, 1 base at V and 6 bases at J, with 22 bases in the middle. The CDR3 is 17 amino acids. From germline, CDR1 is LGHNA and CDR2 YNFKEQ. CDR3 sequence (DNA): TGTGCCAGCAGCCAAGGTCGGGGAACCAGGGTGGTCATCGAGCAGTACTTC. Translated: CASSQGRGTRVVIEQYF.

This clone was seen ten or more times. This chain links TRBV20-1 with TRBJ1-2; D may be TRBD1 (5 bases). This CDR3 region has 14 residues. V lost 6 bases and J lost 0, with 14 bases in between. Germline CDR1 is DFQATT and CDR2 is SNEGSKA (reference sequence). DNA for the CDR3: TGCAGTGCCGCCCGAGACAGTCCTAACTATGGCTACACCTTC. Its translation: CSAARDSPNYGYTF.

This clone appeared many times. V and J are TRBV6-2 or TRBV6-3 and TRBJ2-5; D remains ambiguous. V lost 5 bases to trimming and J lost 2 bases, with 9 bases between them. Germline V gene sequence: CDR1 MNHEY, CDR2 SVGEGT. This CDR3 has 13 amino acids. This CDR3 is CASSRPLQETQYF. DNA of the CDR3: TGTGCCAGCAGTCGACCACTTCAAGAGACCCAGTACTTC.

This clone was recorded many times. This chain joins TRBV7-9 and TRBJ2-7; possibly TRBD2 for D (6 bases). The V end lost 3 bases, the J end lost 7 bases, and 19 bases lay between the germline ends. CDR1 SEHNR and CDR2 FQNEAQ come from the germline V gene (reference sequence). The CDR3 loop spans 15 amino acids. CDR3 bases: TGTGCCAGCAGCTTTTGGGGGGTGGGGTCGGGAGAGCAGTACTTC. Its translation is CASSFWGVGSGEQYF.

This clone was found many times. Other DNA sequences in this specimen translate into the identical CDR3. The rearrangement links TRBV7-9 to TRBJ2-5, with D possibly being TRBD2 (5 bases). CDR3 length equals 15 residues. V shed 3 bases and J shed 0 bases, with 11 bases lying between them. Germline values: CDR1 SEHNR, CDR2 FQNEAQ (reference sequence). In nucleotides, the CDR3 is TGTGCCAGCAGCTTGTCCGAGCGGTACCAAGAGACCCAGTACTTC. Residues: CASSLSERYQETQYF.

This clone was counted many times. The J gene is TRBJ2-1, the V gene TRBV27; D remains ambiguous. V was clipped by 4 bases and J by 5 bases, with 15 bases between them. Per the germline V gene, CDR1 is MNHEY and CDR2 is SMNVEV (reference sequence). The CDR3 consists of 15 residues. The CDR3 loop is CASSSLVGANNEQFF. CDR3 bases: TGTGCCAGCAGTTCCCTGGTAGGAGCGAACAATGAGCAGTTCTTC.

This clone has a handful of counts. The chain links TRBV19 to TRBJ1-1; no clear D. CDR3 size: 14 residues. V was trimmed by 6 bases and J by 0 bases, leaving 11 bases between them. The germline V gene has CDR1 LNHDA and CDR2 SQIVND (reference sequence). This CDR3 is CASSIPGLNTEAFF. CDR3 DNA: TGTGCCAGTAGCATTCCAGGATTGAACACTGAAGCTTTCTTT.

This clone has at least ten counts. V and J are TRBV7-2 and TRBJ2-3; D possibly corresponds to TRBD2 (5 bases). This CDR3 has 15 amino acids. CDR1 is SGHTA, CDR2 FQGNSA, per germline. V was cut by 3 bases and J by 2 bases, with 12 bases left in between. CDR3 bases: TGTGCCAGCAGCTTTAGCGAACCGGCCACAGATACGCAGTATTTT. Its protein product is CASSFSEPATDTQYF. Full variable domain (missing parts from reference TRBV7-2 and TRBJ2-3): GAGVSQSPSNKVTEKGKDVELRCDPISGHTALYWYRQSLGQGLEFLIYFQGNSAPDKSGLPSDRFSAERTGGSVSTLTIQRTQQEDSAVYLCASSFSEPATDTQYFGPGTRLTVL.

In its sample, this clone was seen many times. J is TRBJ2-1 and V is TRBV7-2; TRBD2 is a possible D gene (5 bases). CDR3 size: 12 residues. The germline V gene has CDR1 SGHTA and CDR2 FQGNSA. Between the trimmed V and J ends, which lost 5 bases and 10 bases, there was a span of 12 bases. The CDR3 region has the DNA TGTGCCAGCAGCCCACCTAGCTGGGAGCAGTTCTTC. The encoded protein is CASSPPSWEQFF.

There are many counts of this clone. The chain employs TRBV6-2 or TRBV6-3 and TRBJ2-3, with 9 bases matching TRBD2. J was trimmed by 1 base and V by 6 bases; bases with no gene match: 11. Germline CDR1 MNHEY, CDR2 SVGEGT. The CDR3 is made up of 17 amino acids. CDR3 region: CASSRPRLADGTDTQYF. In DNA form, the CDR3 reads TGTGCCAGCAGCAGACCGCGACTAGCGGACGGCACAGATACGCAGTATTTT.

As to this clone: Given a much more abundant clone one base away, this may be a read error. The chain employs TRBV27 and TRBJ2-5; D unresolved. V was clipped by 8 bases and J by 5 bases, with 30 bases between them. This CDR3 contains 18 residues. Germline V gives CDR1 MNHEY, CDR2 SMNVEV (reference sequence). The CDR3: CASGSVFPDLHAGETQYF. The DNA of the CDR3 is TGTGCCAGCGGCAGTGTTTTTCCCGATTTACACGCCGGGGAGACCCAGTACTTC.

The table lists this clone with many counts. The CDR3 nucleotides are TGTGCCTGGAGTGTAGGGGGCGTGGATACGCAGTATTTT. Translation: CAWSVGGVDTQYF. The rearrangement joins TRBV30 to TRBJ2-3; 7 bases map to TRBD1. The germline V gene encodes CDR1 GTSNPN and CDR2 SVGIG (reference sequence). CDR3 length equals 13 residues. Trimming took 0 bases from V and 6 from J; bases not matched to a gene: 3.

CDR3 DNA sequence: TGTGCCAGCAGTTTAACTAGCGCCAACTACGAGCAGTACTTC. Its translation is CASSLTSANYEQYF. V is TRBV12-3 or TRBV12-4 and J is TRBJ2-7; 7 nucleotides match TRBD2. V shed 2 bases and J 3 bases; nucleotides not matched to a gene: 4. The CDR3 is 14 residues long.

As concerns this clone: One end of the junction varies from germline; a read error may be responsible. This chain uses TRBV6-2 or TRBV6-3 with TRBJ2-1; D perhaps matches TRBD1 (6 bases). The length of the CDR3 is 13 residues. CDR1 is MNHEY and CDR2 is SVGEGT in the germline V gene. CDR3 coding DNA: TGTGCCAGCAGGGACAGTGGGCATAGGTCGTTGCTCTTC. Translation: CASRDSGHRSLLF.

This clone has a count of ten or more. The genes are TRBV7-2 and TRBJ2-1, with a possible D match to TRBD1 (6 bases). From germline, CDR1 is SGHTA and CDR2 FQGNSA. V lost 5 bases and J 8 bases, leaving 13 bases between the germline ends. CDR3 length: 13 residues. CDR3 amino acids: CASSTEDRYEQFF. As DNA, the CDR3 is TGTGCCAGCAGCACCGAGGACAGATATGAGCAGTTCTTC.

The table lists this clone with many counts. This chain links TRBV6-5 with TRBJ1-1; no definite D call. Per germline, CDR1 MNHEY and CDR2 SVGAGI. This CDR3 contains 14 residues. V was clipped by 2 bases and J by 3 bases, with 10 bases between them. The CDR3 sequence is CASSYRRADTEAFF. DNA for the CDR3: TGTGCCAGCAGTTACCGGAGGGCGGACACTGAAGCTTTCTTT.

The rearrangement links TRBV3-1 to TRBJ1-6, with a weak D call TRBD1 (5 bases). CDR3 length equals 16 residues. V lost 0 bases and J lost 7, with 13 bases in between. CDR1 and CDR2 from the germline V gene are LGHDT and YNNKEL (reference sequence). CDR3 sequence: CASSQDYGHVNSPLHF. Here the CDR3 DNA reads TGTGCCAGCAGCCAAGATTACGGACACGTAAATTCACCCCTCCACTTT.

The rearrangement uses TRBV4-1 and TRBJ1-5; a weak D match, TRBD1 (5 bases). Trimming stripped 0 bases from V and 5 bases from J, with 17 bases between. The CDR3 is made up of 17 amino acids. Germline V gene sequence: CDR1 MGHRA, CDR2 YSYEKL. In DNA, the CDR3 is TGCGCCAGCAGCCAAGATCCGCAGGGACCGGGGTATCAGCCCCAGCATTTT. Amino acids: CASSQDPQGPGYQPQHF.

This clone was recorded many times. The chain carries TRBV19 and TRBJ2-5, with D unresolved. The V end was cut by 4 bases, the J end by 5 bases, with 11 bases between. The CDR3 has 13 residues. Germline assignment: CDR1 LNHDA and CDR2 SQIVND (reference sequence). As DNA, the CDR3 is TGTGCCAGTAGTACAGGCGTCGGGGAGACCCAGTACTTC. Translation gives CASSTGVGETQYF.

This clone was counted many times. The same CDR3 arises from other DNA sequences in this sample as well. The chain is built from TRBV24-1 and TRBJ2-3; possibly TRBD1 or TRBD2 for D (5 bases each). Germline CDR1 reads KGHDR; CDR2 reads SFDVKD. V was pared by 2 bases and J by 6 bases, with 14 bases between. This CDR3 comprises 15 residues. CDR3 coding DNA: TGTGCCACCAGTGATTCAGGGCGGTTAGCGGATACGCAGTATTTT. It is translated as CATSDSGRLADTQYF.

This clone was recorded at least ten times. The chain joins TRBV19 to TRBJ1-2; no definite D call. V lost 7 bases and J 4 bases, leaving 13 bases between the germline ends. The CDR3 has 13 residues. From germline, CDR1 is LNHDA and CDR2 SQIVND (reference sequence). CDR3 in DNA: TGTGCCAGTACCAAGAGAGATGGCTATGGCTACACCTTC. Translated: CASTKRDGYGYTF. The full variable domain, rest sourced from reference TRBV19 and TRBJ1-2, is DGGITQSPKYLFRKEGQNVTLSCEQNLNHDAMYWYRQDPGQGLRLIYYSQIVNDFQKGDIAEGYSVSREKKESFPLTVTSAQKNPTAFYLCASTKRDGYGYTFGSGTRLTVV.

This clone came up many times. V gene TRBV9 combines with J gene TRBJ2-1; 10 positions agree with TRBD2. CDR3 length equals 16 residues. The J segment lost 4 bases and the V segment lost 4 bases, leaving 8 bases of the junction unmatched. Per germline, CDR1 SGDLS and CDR2 YYNGEE. The CDR3 bases are TGTGCCAGCAGCCCCCGAGCGGGAGGGGATTACAATGAGCAGTTCTTC. It encodes CASSPRAGGDYNEQFF.

This clone qualifies as medium-sized (0.01 to 0.1%). The rearrangement links TRBV6-1 to TRBJ2-7; possibly TRBD2 for D (5 bases). This CDR3 is 13 amino acids long. Looked up from germline, CDR1 is MNHNS and CDR2 is SASEGT. Trimming removed 4 bases from V and 4 bases from J, with 11 bases in between. The CDR3 DNA follows: TGTGCCAGCAGTGCCCCCTCGGGATACGAGCAGTACTTC. Amino acid sequence: CASSAPSGYEQYF.